The present TCR beta chain was sequenced within a study of cytomegalovirus exposure and HLA in healthy donors. The study, taken as a whole, reports: Some TCR beta chains (roughly 150 of them) were listed as cytomegalovirus-associated.

Measured with immunoSEQ multiplex PCR; TCRdb has only the in-frame clones, and not every one. This table has about 120,000 clones, approximately 90% appearing once. There are 15 residues in the CDR3. Germline CDR1 is MNHEY and CDR2 is SVGAGI. Between the trimmed V and J ends, which lost 2 bases and 6 bases, there was a span of 11 bases. On this clone itself: What it binds is not known.

Sequenced input: PBMCs. V and J are TRBV6-5 and TRBJ1-6; D is uncertain. The TCR originated in a young man in good health and CMV-seropositive. DNA of the CDR3: TGTGCCAGCAGTTACGCACATACCTCTAATTCACCCCTCCACTTT. It translates to CASSYAHTSNSPLHF.